This entry describes one T cell receptor beta chain. This record belongs to a study of CXCR3-negative and CXCR3-positive naive CD8 T cells. With UMI labels, 5' RACE was used to prepare the TRB cDNA libraries. After re-calling the 5' RACE reads, TCRdb lists one entry per CDR3 protein, DNA absent. This table lists about 26,000 distinct CDR3 sequences. This CDR3 region has 13 residues. The J gene is TRBJ1-2, the V gene TRBV12-3 or TRBV12-4. Sequencing was done on a sample of naive CXCR3- CD8+ T cells from blood. As for subset: CD45RO-CCR7+CD27+CD95- naive CD8+ T cells lacking CXCR3 (TNR3-). The clonotype was recovered from a human donor in good health. Some clones in this sample may be carry-over from other donors' samples. The CDR3 reads CASSLLADYGYTF.